This TCR beta chain was recorded in a study of T cell repertoires in cytomegalovirus infection. Study-level information: From public TCR beta signatures came an indication of both CMV infection and matching HLA type. The study, taken as a whole, reports: Frequencies of public TCR beta families were cumulated, and this identified carriers of CMV plus the relevant HLA.

TCRdb used MiXCR to reprocess the reads, holding one entry per CDR3 protein. The sample shows 300,000 to 400,000 distinct CDR3 sequences, 20% to 25% of them seen only once. CDR1 and CDR2 (germline): GTSNPN, SVGIG (reference sequence). The CDR3 is made up of 13 amino acids. V was shortened by 5 bases and J by 3 bases, with 13 bases between the two germline ends. On this clonotype itself: Antigen specificity is unknown.

The sequenced sample was cultured PBMCs, obtained from culture after CMV antigen stimulation. This TCR was recovered from a human donor in good health (CMV status not recorded). Some clones in this sample may be carry-over from other donors' samples. V usage is TRBV30 and J usage is TRBJ1-1; possible D gene TRBD1, 6 bases. The CDR3 nucleotides are TGTGCCTGGTCTCAGGGGATGGACACTGAAGCTTTCTTT. It is translated as CAWSQGMDTEAFF.